This TCR beta chain appears in the sequencing data of a study of cytomegalovirus exposure and HLA in healthy donors. Study-wide findings and caveats: Most TCR sequences showed up rarely, but some public TCRs showed up in many donors. Several of the most significant clusters were apparently associated with common viral pathogens in a later analysis. The study recorded fewer than 200 TCR beta chains that were cytomegalovirus-associated.

This clone occurred a few times. Its antigen is currently unknown. V lost 8 bases and J lost 3; bases outside the gene matches: 6. The CDR3 length is 14 residues. Germline V gives CDR1 KGHSH, CDR2 LQKENI. 60 Vbeta and 13 Jbeta primers were used in PCR. Produced via immunoSEQ multiplex PCR; TCRdb's table is partial and in-frame only. This table has over 100,000 clones, around three quarters appearing once. This receptor was identified in a woman aged 25 to 39 in good health and CMV-seronegative. The source material was PBMCs. The V and J genes are TRBV18 and TRBJ1-3; 8 bases map to TRBD1. The CDR3 DNA reads TGTGCCAGCGCTCAGGGGGCTTTTGGAAACACCATATATTTT. This codes for CASAQGAFGNTIYF.